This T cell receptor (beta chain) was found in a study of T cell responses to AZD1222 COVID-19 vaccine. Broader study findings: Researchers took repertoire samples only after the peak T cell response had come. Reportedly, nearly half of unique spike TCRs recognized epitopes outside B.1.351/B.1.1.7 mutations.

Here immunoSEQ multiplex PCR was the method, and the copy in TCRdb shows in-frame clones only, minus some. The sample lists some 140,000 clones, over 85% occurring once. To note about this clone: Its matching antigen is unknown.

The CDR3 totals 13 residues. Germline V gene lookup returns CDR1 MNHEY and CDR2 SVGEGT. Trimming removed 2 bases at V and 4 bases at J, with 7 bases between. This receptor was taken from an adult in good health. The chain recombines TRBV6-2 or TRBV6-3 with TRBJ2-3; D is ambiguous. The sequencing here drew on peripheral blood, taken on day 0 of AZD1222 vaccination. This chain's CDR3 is CASSYPPADTQYF. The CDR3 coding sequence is TGTGCCAGCAGTTACCCCCCAGCAGATACGCAGTATTTT.